These 13 T cell receptor beta chains share one sample of origin, sequenced in a study of identical twins. One entry per CDR3 protein, called by TCRdb with MiXCR from the 5' RACE reads. The table shows more than 1.5 million distinct CDR3 sequences, with around a third occurring only once. Sequenced sample: cord blood. The receptors shown here come from a newborn girl in good health.

This chain uses TRBV12-3 or TRBV12-4 with TRBJ1-1; D remains unclear. The V gene lost 1 base and the J gene lost 10 bases, with 13 bases spanning the gap. The CDR3 extends over 13 amino acids. The CDR3 reads CASSLDRRVRAFF. The CDR3 bases are TGTGCCAGCAGTTTAGATCGGCGGGTGCGAGCTTTCTTT.

The chain combines TRBV6-5 with TRBJ1-5; TRBD1 agrees at 11 bases. The CDR3 contains 19 residues. CDR1 MNHEY and CDR2 SVGAGI come from the germline V gene. Germline trimming cut 3 bases from V and 0 bases from J; bases unmatched to any gene: 10. The CDR3 DNA reads as TGTGCCAGCAGTTATGGGGACAGGGGGAAGGTTCGTAGCAATCAGCCCCAGCATTTT. Encoded protein: CASSYGDRGKVRSNQPQHF.

About this clonotype: Since a much larger clone is just one base distant, this may be a read error. This chain connects TRBV29-1 to TRBJ2-1; no firm D call. The CDR3 has 14 residues. Per the germline V gene, CDR1 is SQVTM and CDR2 is ANQGSEA. The CDR3: CSVLTPASSNEQVF. The DNA of the CDR3 is TGCAGCGTTCTCACCCCGGCTAGTAGTAATGAGCAGGTCTTC.

The rearrangement uses TRBV12-5 and TRBJ2-7, with 7 bases fitting TRBD1. This CDR3 spans 13 amino acids. The trim removed 1 base at V and 3 bases at J, leaving 0 bases unmatched. The germline V gene encodes CDR1 LGHNT and CDR2 FRNRAP. CDR3 DNA: TGTGCTAGTGGTTTGGGACAGGGCTACGAGCAGTACTTC. Its protein is CASGLGQGYEQYF.

The chain uses TRBV6-2 or TRBV6-3 and TRBJ2-7; TRBD1 matches 7 bases. With V trimmed by 8 bases and J by 3 bases, 16 bases remained unmatched. The CDR3 is 16 residues long. In germline, CDR1 is MNHEY, CDR2 SVGEGT. The CDR3 region has the DNA TGTGCCAGCGTGAGAATTCTTGGGACAGCCGACTACGAGCAGTACTTC. This encodes CASVRILGTADYEQYF.

This clonotype was detected only once. CDR3 coding DNA: TGTGCCAGCAGTCTAGACTGGCCCAGCTCCTACAATGAGCAGTACTTC. This sequence encodes CASSLDWPSSYNEQYF. V is TRBV27 and J is TRBJ2-1; unclear D gene. The DNA matches TRBJ2-7 better at its end, which makes the J call doubtful. The CDR3 contains 16 residues. Germline V lookup: CDR1 MNHEY, CDR2 SMNVEV (reference sequence).

To note about this clonotype: A read error is possible here, since a much larger clone lies one base away. J is TRBJ1-2 and V is TRBV6-2 or TRBV6-3, with D uncertain. The CDR3 sequence is 13 residues long. Germline V gives CDR1 MNHEY, CDR2 SVGEGT. Written as DNA, the CDR3 is TGTGCCAGCAGTTACACAGCTAACTATGACTACACCTTC. As protein: CASSYTANYDYTF.

The genes are TRBV20-1 and TRBJ2-7; D is possibly TRBD1 or TRBD2 (6 bases each). In germline, CDR1 is DFQATT, CDR2 SNEGSKA (reference sequence). V lost 4 bases and J lost 7, with 11 bases in between. The CDR3 runs 11 residues. Here the CDR3 DNA reads TGCAGTGCTAAGACTAGGGGGGAGCAGTACTTC. As protein: CSAKTRGEQYF.

V is TRBV12-3 or TRBV12-4 and J is TRBJ2-7; 8 bases are shared with TRBD2. J lost 7 bases, V lost 2 bases, and 10 bases had no gene match. The CDR3 is 15 amino acids. This CDR3 is CASSLSRGVYNEQYF. The CDR3 nucleotides are TGTGCCAGCAGTTTATCGCGGGGGGTTTACAATGAGCAGTACTTC.

The J gene is TRBJ1-2, the V gene TRBV29-1; 7 bases match TRBD1. The V and J ends lost 0 bases and 8 bases, in that order; junction bases with no gene match: 9. The CDR3 extends over 14 amino acids. The germline gives CDR1 SQVTM, CDR2 ANQGSEA. The CDR3 nucleotides are TGCAGCGTTGAAGATACAGGGGCCCCCCCAGGCTACACCTTC. Its protein product is CSVEDTGAPPGYTF.

This clonotype was recorded a few times. The chain employs TRBV6-6 and TRBJ2-7; unclear D gene. CDR1 is MNHNY, CDR2 SVGAGI, per germline (reference sequence). The CDR3 runs to 15 residues. The V and J ends lost 0 bases and 3 bases respectively, with 12 bases between them. CDR3 protein: CASSYSAGSIYEQYF. In DNA, the CDR3 is TGTGCCAGCAGTTACTCAGCCGGTTCTATCTACGAGCAGTACTTC.

The V call is TRBV20-1, the J call TRBJ2-3; 11 nucleotides line up with TRBD1. CDR3 length: 14 amino acids. V was clipped by 5 bases and J by 4 bases; unmatched bases: 5. Germline values: CDR1 DFQATT, CDR2 SNEGSKA (reference sequence). CDR3 protein: CSAPDRGLSDTQYF. In DNA, the CDR3 is TGCAGTGCTCCGGACAGGGGGCTCTCAGATACGCAGTATTTT.

This clonotype has a handful of counts. The rearrangement links TRBV2 to TRBJ1-1; 8 positions agree with TRBD1. The germline V gene encodes CDR1 SNHLY and CDR2 FYNNEI. Unmatched junction bases numbered 7, after V lost 7 bases and J lost 9 bases. The CDR3 contains 12 residues. The CDR3 bases are TGTGCCAGCACGGGGGGACAGGCAAAAGCTTTCTTT. Translation: CASTGGQAKAFF.